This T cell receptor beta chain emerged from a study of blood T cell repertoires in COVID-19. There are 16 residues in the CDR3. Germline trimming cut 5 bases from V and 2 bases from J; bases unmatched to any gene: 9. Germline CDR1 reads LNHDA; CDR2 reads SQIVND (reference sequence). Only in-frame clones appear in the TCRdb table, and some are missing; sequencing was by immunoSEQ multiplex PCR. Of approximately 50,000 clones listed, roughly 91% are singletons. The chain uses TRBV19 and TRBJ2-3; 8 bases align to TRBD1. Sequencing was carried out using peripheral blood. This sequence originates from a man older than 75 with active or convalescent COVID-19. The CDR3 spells CASSQDRVKATDTQYF. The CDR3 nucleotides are TGTGCCAGTAGTCAGGACAGGGTGAAGGCCACAGATACGCAGTATTTT.